This record covers a single TCR beta chain. Antigen unknown. Generated by immunoSEQ multiplex PCR, the TCRdb table keeps only in-frame clones and is missing some. The sample contains 55,000 to 80,000 clones, about four fifths of which appear only once. The cohort excluded patients with autoimmune disease history or systemic immunosuppression. The source of the sample is a study of OX40 agonist ivuxolimab in advanced cancers. This CDR3 is built from 14 residues. In germline, CDR1 is SQVTM, CDR2 ANQGSEA. V lost 6 bases and J 6 bases, leaving 20 bases between the germline ends. Overall study findings and caveats: At doses 0.1 to 3.0 mg/kg, CD4+ and CD8+ clones expanded. Certain nonresponding patients likewise had low normalized T-cell clonal expansion.

This receptor was taken from an adult with an advanced solid tumor such as melanoma, head and neck, liver or kidney cancer. Sequenced here: CD4+ or CD8+ T cells sorted from blood, sampled in a trial of the OX40 agonist ivuxolimab. J is TRBJ1-2 and V is TRBV29-1; possibly TRBD1 for D (5 bases). In DNA, the CDR3 is TGCAGCGTATGGCTTCCGAGGCAGGGTGATGGCTACACCTTC. Translation: CSVWLPRQGDGYTF.